The clone carrying this T cell receptor (beta chain) was recorded a few times. The data were taken from a study of blood T cell repertoires in COVID-19. V was cut by 3 bases and J by 5 bases, with 10 bases left in between. CDR3 length: 14 amino acids. Germline assignment: CDR1 KGHSH and CDR2 LQKENI. Original analysis: Amplifying reference gene primers gave estimates of nucleated cell counts. The table came from immunoSEQ multiplex PCR; TCRdb's copy has only in-frame clones and leaves some out. V and J calls plus clone size are reproduced from that table; the DNA served to infer D and trimming. This sample carries 90,000 to 150,000 clones, about 87% of them seen once, and the ten largest clones take roughly 2.2%.

The receptor's source is a woman aged 45-59 years with acute or convalescent COVID-19. The chain employs TRBV18 and TRBJ1-4; a weak D match, TRBD1 (6 bases). The sample comprised peripheral blood. The CDR3 spells CASSPGQRNEKLFF. CDR3 in DNA: TGTGCCAGCTCACCTGGACAGAGAAATGAAAAACTGTTTTTT.